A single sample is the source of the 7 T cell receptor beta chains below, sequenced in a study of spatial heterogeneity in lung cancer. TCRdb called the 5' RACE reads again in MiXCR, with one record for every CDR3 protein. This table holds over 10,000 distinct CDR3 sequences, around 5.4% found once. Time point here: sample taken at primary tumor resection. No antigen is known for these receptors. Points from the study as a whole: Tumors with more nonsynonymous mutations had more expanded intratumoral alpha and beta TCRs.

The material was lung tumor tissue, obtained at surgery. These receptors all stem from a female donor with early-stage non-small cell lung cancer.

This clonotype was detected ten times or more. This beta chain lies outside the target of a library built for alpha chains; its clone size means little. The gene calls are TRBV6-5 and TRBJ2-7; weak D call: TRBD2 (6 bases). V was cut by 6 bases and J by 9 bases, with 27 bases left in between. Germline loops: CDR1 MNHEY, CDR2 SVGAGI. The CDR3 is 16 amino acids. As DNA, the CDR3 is TGTGCCAGCAGAGCCCGGGGGAGCGGTGTGTCTACGAGGCAGTACTTC. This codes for CASRARGSGVSTRQYF.

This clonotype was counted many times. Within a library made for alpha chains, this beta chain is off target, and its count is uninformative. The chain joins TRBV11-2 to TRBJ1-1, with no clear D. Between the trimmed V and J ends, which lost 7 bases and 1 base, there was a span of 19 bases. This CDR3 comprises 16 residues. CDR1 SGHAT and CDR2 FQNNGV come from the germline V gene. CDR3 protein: CASTPRSLPENTEAFF. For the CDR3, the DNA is TGTGCCAGCACCCCCCGAAGCCTGCCAGAGAACACTGAAGCTTTCTTT.

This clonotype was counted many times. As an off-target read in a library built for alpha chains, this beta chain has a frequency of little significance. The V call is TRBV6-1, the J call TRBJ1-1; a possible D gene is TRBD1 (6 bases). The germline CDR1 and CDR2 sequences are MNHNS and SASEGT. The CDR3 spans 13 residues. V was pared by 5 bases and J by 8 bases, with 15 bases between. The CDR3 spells CASSQQGLEEAFF. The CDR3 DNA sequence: TGTGCCAGCAGTCAACAGGGATTAGAGGAAGCTTTCTTT.

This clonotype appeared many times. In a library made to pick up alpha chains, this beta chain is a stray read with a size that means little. The CDR3 reads CASSLSGVSTDTQYF. The CDR3 DNA reads as TGTGCCAGCAGTCTTAGCGGGGTGAGCACAGATACGCAGTATTTT. The chain links TRBV6-5 to TRBJ2-3; TRBD2 aligns across 8 bases. This CDR3 contains 15 residues. The V gene's germline CDR1 is MNHEY and CDR2 SVGAGI. V shed 5 bases, J shed 0 bases, and the junction held 4 bases outside the gene matches.

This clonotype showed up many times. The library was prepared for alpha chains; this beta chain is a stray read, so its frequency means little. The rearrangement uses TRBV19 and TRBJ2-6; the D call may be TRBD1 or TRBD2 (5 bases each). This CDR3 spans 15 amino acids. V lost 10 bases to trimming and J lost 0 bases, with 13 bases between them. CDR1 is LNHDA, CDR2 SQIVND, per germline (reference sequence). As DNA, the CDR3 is TGTGCCATAGGGACGGTGGGCTCTGGGGCCAACGTCCTGACTTTC. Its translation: CAIGTVGSGANVLTF.

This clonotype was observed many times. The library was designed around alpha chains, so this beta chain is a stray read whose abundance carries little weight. For the CDR3, the DNA is TGTGCCAGCAGTAAGGGGGACAGGGTTAATCAGCCCCAGCATTTT. This encodes CASSKGDRVNQPQHF. The chain employs TRBV6-1 and TRBJ1-5, with 9 bases aligning to TRBD1. V was pared by 5 bases and J by 4 bases, with 6 bases of the junction left unmatched. The germline gives CDR1 MNHNS, CDR2 SASEGT. CDR3 length equals 15 residues.

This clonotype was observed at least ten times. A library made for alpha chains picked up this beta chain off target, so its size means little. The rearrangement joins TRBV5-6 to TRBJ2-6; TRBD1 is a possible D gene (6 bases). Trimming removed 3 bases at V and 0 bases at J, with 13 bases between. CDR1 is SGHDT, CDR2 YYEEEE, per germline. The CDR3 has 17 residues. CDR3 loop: CASSYRDLPSGANVLTF. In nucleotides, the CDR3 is TGTGCCAGCAGCTACAGGGACCTACCCTCTGGGGCCAACGTCCTGACTTTC.